The 30 T cell receptor beta chains below all came from one sample that was sequenced in a study of blood T cells in healthy people across ages. PCR was performed a second time for 7 to 11 cycles using a sample-barcoded 5' primer and a J-beta primer mix. TCRdb re-called the 5' RACE reads through MiXCR, storing one row per CDR3 protein. The data contain 800,000 to 950,000 distinct CDR3 sequences, about 34% of them seen just once; the ten biggest clones take up around 13%. The material sequenced was blood. The receptors derive from a man younger than 35 in good health.

CDR3 DNA: TGTGCCATCAGTGAGACTGGGACAGGCCGGGAGACCCAGTACTTC. This codes for CAISETGTGRETQYF. The rearrangement joins TRBV10-3 to TRBJ2-5; 8 positions agree with TRBD1. This CDR3 is 15 amino acids long. Per the germline V gene, CDR1 is ENHRY and CDR2 is SYGVKD. Trimming removed 2 bases from V and 5 bases from J; junction bases left unmatched: 7.

The chain links TRBV29-1 to TRBJ1-4, with TRBD1 as a possible D gene (5 bases). The CDR3 runs to 13 residues. The germline V and J ends were trimmed by 7 bases and 4 bases, with 13 bases remaining between them. Germline V gives CDR1 SQVTM, CDR2 ANQGSEA. The CDR3 region has the DNA TGCAGCGGTGGCCTCGGGGGTAATGAAAAACTGTTTTTT. Its translation is CSGGLGGNEKLFF.

This clonotype appeared many times. V usage is TRBV7-2 and J usage is TRBJ2-5, with no clear D. Trimming took off 1 base at V and 4 bases at J, with 13 bases between the two ends. Germline V gene sequence: CDR1 SGHTA, CDR2 FQGNSA. The CDR3 sequence is 15 residues long. The CDR3 DNA is TGTGCCAGCAGCTTAGTGGGTAGTCTAGGAGAGACCCAGTACTTC. This codes for CASSLVGSLGETQYF.

The gene calls are TRBV4-2 and TRBJ2-2; TRBD1 or TRBD2 may be the D gene (6 bases each). The CDR3 has 15 amino acids. From germline, CDR1 is LGHNA and CDR2 YNFKEQ. The V and J ends lost 4 bases and 0 bases respectively, with 9 bases between them. This chain's CDR3 is CASSPGAANTGELFF. In DNA, the CDR3 is TGTGCCAGCAGCCCGGGGGCGGCGAACACCGGGGAGCTGTTTTTT.

This clonotype was counted between two and nine times. The V and J genes are TRBV3-1 and TRBJ1-5; no definite D call. CDR3 size: 18 residues. Trimming removed 4 bases from V and 1 base from J, with 20 bases in between. Germline loops: CDR1 LGHDT, CDR2 YNNKEL (reference sequence). In nucleotides, the CDR3 is TGTGCCAGCAGCCCCTCGCCACCCCTGGGGAGGAGCAATCAGCCCCAGCATTTT. Its translation is CASSPSPPLGRSNQPQHF.

The J gene is TRBJ2-7, the V gene TRBV7-3; possibly TRBD2 for D (5 bases). The germline V gene has CDR1 SGHTA and CDR2 FQGTGA. The V end lost 1 base, the J end lost 7 bases, and 17 bases lay between the germline ends. This CDR3 has 15 residues. The CDR3 DNA reads as TGTGCCAGCAGCTTAATGAGCGGATCTTACAATGAGCAGTACTTC. It encodes CASSLMSGSYNEQYF.

The chain has TRBV4-1 and TRBJ1-4, with a possible D match to TRBD1 (5 bases). The CDR3 has 17 amino acids. Germline V gives CDR1 MGHRA, CDR2 YSYEKL. The ends were cut back, 0 bases at V and 4 bases at J, with 15 bases in the middle. The CDR3, as DNA: TGCGCCAGCAGCCAAGATAGGGTGGGGCAGTTTAATGAAAAACTGTTTTTT. Protein product: CASSQDRVGQFNEKLFF.

This clonotype has ten or more counts. The chain joins TRBV7-2 to TRBJ2-5; D uncertain. V was pared by 1 base and J by 2 bases, with 8 bases between. Germline CDR1 and CDR2: SGHTA and FQGNSA. This CDR3 contains 14 residues. CDR3 bases: TGTGCCAGCAGCTTAGTTGGGCGTCAAGAGACCCAGTACTTC. Its protein is CASSLVGRQETQYF.

This clonotype was seen more than once but under ten times. The V and J genes are TRBV7-2 and TRBJ1-5, with TRBD1 identical over 9 bases. The ends lost 5 bases at V and 5 bases at J; junction bases unmatched: 7. Per germline, CDR1 SGHTA and CDR2 FQGNSA. The CDR3 consists of 15 residues. In DNA, the CDR3 is TGTGCCAGCAGCCAAGACAGGGGGAGATATCAGCCCCAGCATTTT. It encodes CASSQDRGRYQPQHF.

This clonotype has more than one count but fewer than ten. The chain couples TRBV20-1 to TRBJ2-3; 14 bases match TRBD2. Germline CDR1 is DFQATT and CDR2 is SNEGSKA (reference sequence). The CDR3 consists of 19 residues. The trim removed 5 bases at V and 0 bases at J, leaving 13 bases unmatched. CDR3 DNA: TGCAGTGCTCAAACCCTGGGACTAGCGGGGGCGAGTAGCACAGATACGCAGTATTTT. It specifies CSAQTLGLAGASSTDTQYF.

The V gene is TRBV5-5, the J gene TRBJ2-3; TRBD1 matches 10 bases. Germline CDR1 SGHKS, CDR2 YYEKEE (reference sequence). CDR3 length: 15 residues. With 4 bases clipped from V and 4 bases from J, the junction kept 6 bases outside the gene matches. This CDR3 reads CASSLPGQGSDTQYF. CDR3 coding DNA: TGTGCCAGCAGCCTACCGGGACAGGGGTCAGATACGCAGTATTTT.

This clonotype was seen a few times. A much bigger clone sits one base away, suggesting this may be a read error. The chain recombines TRBV7-2 with TRBJ2-7, with a tentative D call TRBD1 (5 bases). V was pared by 5 bases and J by 7 bases, with 15 bases between. CDR1 and CDR2 from the germline V gene are SGHTA and FQGNSA. The CDR3 is 13 residues long. CDR3 coding DNA: TGTGCCAGCAGCGTAGGGGCCCTGGAAGAGCAGTACTTC. This codes for CASSVGALEEQYF.

The sample holds many counts of this clonotype. A much more abundant neighbour one base away suggests this may be a read error. The chain combines TRBV14 with TRBJ1-5; no definite D call. Trimming removed 4 bases from V and 3 bases from J, with 7 bases in between. In germline, CDR1 is SGHDN, CDR2 FVKESK. This CDR3 region has 13 residues. CDR3 sequence reads: CASSRGPNQPQHF. The CDR3 DNA reads TGTGCCAGCAGCCGAGGGCCCAATCAGCCCCAGCATTTT.

The chain recombines TRBV12-3 or TRBV12-4 with TRBJ1-5; D unclear. Trimming removed 4 bases at V and 7 bases at J, with 8 bases between. The length of the CDR3 is 12 residues. The CDR3 nucleotides read TGTGCCAGCAGTTCTGCCTTCCAGCCCCAGCATTTT. Its translation: CASSSAFQPQHF.

This chain uses TRBV7-9 with TRBJ2-7; 9 bases line up with TRBD1. This CDR3 region has 14 residues. J was trimmed by 7 bases and V by 4 bases; bases with no gene match: 8. Germline CDR1 and CDR2: SEHNR and FQNEAQ (reference sequence). CDR3 loop: CASSSWDRAREQYF. CDR3 nucleotides: TGTGCCAGCAGCTCCTGGGACAGGGCGCGAGAGCAGTACTTC.

This clonotype occurred a few times. The chain joins TRBV12-3 or TRBV12-4 to TRBJ2-3; 8 bases are a match to TRBD2. The CDR3 runs 16 residues. The J segment lost 0 bases and the V segment lost 8 bases, leaving 10 bases of the junction unmatched. The CDR3 region has the DNA TGTGCCAGCGGCCCGCGGGGGGCCATTAGCACAGATACGCAGTATTTT. It codes for CASGPRGAISTDTQYF.

In this sample, this clonotype turned up a few times. The rearrangement joins TRBV20-1 to TRBJ1-2; tentative D call: TRBD1 (5 bases). Looked up from germline, CDR1 is DFQATT and CDR2 is SNEGSKA (reference sequence). This CDR3 has 12 residues. Trimming pared 5 bases from V and 2 bases from J, leaving 9 bases between. In DNA, the CDR3 is TGCAGTGCTCTGGGGCTCAACTATGGCTACACCTTC. Translating it yields CSALGLNYGYTF.

This chain uses TRBV7-2 with TRBJ2-1, with D maybe TRBD2 (5 bases). The CDR3 sequence is 15 residues long. Per the germline V gene, CDR1 is SGHTA and CDR2 is FQGNSA. The V gene lost 5 bases and the J gene lost 3 bases, with 14 bases spanning the gap. The chain's CDR3 is CASSASRDYYNEQFF. For the CDR3, the DNA is TGTGCCAGCAGCGCGAGCCGGGATTACTACAATGAGCAGTTCTTC. Variable domain in full (rest from reference TRBV7-2 and TRBJ2-1): GAGVSQSPSNKVTEKGKDVELRCDPISGHTALYWYRQSLGQGLEFLIYFQGNSAPDKSGLPSDRFSAERTGGSVSTLTIQRTQQEDSAVYLCASSASRDYYNEQFFGPGTRLTVL.

The CDR3 reads CASSGRPSNEQYF. CDR3 DNA sequence: TGCGCCAGCAGCGGGAGGCCAAGCAATGAGCAGTACTTC. V is TRBV5-1 and J is TRBJ2-7; TRBD2 might be the D (6 bases). The CDR3 contains 13 residues. The germline V and J ends were trimmed by 4 bases and 7 bases, with 15 bases remaining between them. Germline V gene sequence: CDR1 SGHRS, CDR2 YFSETQ.

This clonotype turned up a few times. The rearrangement uses TRBV7-9 and TRBJ1-2, with D possibly being TRBD1 (5 bases). Trimming stripped 5 bases from V and 8 bases from J, with 15 bases between. The CDR3 contains 13 residues. Per the germline V gene, CDR1 is SEHNR and CDR2 is FQNEAQ (reference sequence). In DNA, the CDR3 is TGTGCCAGCAGCAGAATCCAGGGACGGGGCTACACCTTC. Translating gives CASSRIQGRGYTF. The full variable domain, rest sourced from reference TRBV7-9 and TRBJ1-2, is DTGVSQNPRHKITKRGQNVTFRCDPISEHNRLYWYRQTLGQGPEFLTYFQNEAQLEKSRLLSDRFSAERPKGSFSTLEIQRTEQGDSAMYLCASSRIQGRGYTFGSGTRLTVV.

The V and J genes are TRBV12-3 or TRBV12-4 and TRBJ1-2; no clear D. The CDR3 extends over 13 amino acids. Deletions cut 3 bases from V and 0 bases from J, with 5 bases between. The CDR3 loop is CASSLHTNYGYTF. CDR3 sequence (DNA): TGTGCCAGCAGTTTGCATACTAACTATGGCTACACCTTC.

The chain uses TRBV20-1 and TRBJ1-2, with TRBD1 identical over 10 bases. Germline V gives CDR1 DFQATT, CDR2 SNEGSKA (reference sequence). This CDR3 is built from 17 residues. The trim removed 6 bases at V and 4 bases at J, leaving 17 bases unmatched. CDR3 amino acids: CSATIRDRGLSSYGYTF. CDR3 in DNA: TGCAGTGCGACCATCCGGGACAGGGGATTGTCTAGCTATGGCTACACCTTC.

This clonotype was found once. This may come from a read error, since a much larger clone is one base off. This rearrangement joins TRBV4-3 to TRBJ2-1, with a tentative D call TRBD2 (6 bases). This CDR3 has 15 residues. Germline CDR1 reads LGHNA; CDR2 reads YSLEER. The CDR3 sequence is CASNQRRGTADEQFF. The CDR3 region has the DNA TGCGCCAGCAACCAACGGCGGGGAACCGCGGATGAGCAGTTCTTC.

Concerning this clonotype itself: A much larger clone lies one base from this, so it may be a read error. The chain carries TRBV4-1 and TRBJ2-3; D is uncertain. The germline V gene encodes CDR1 MGHRA and CDR2 YSYEKL. The CDR3 is 14 amino acids. CDR3 DNA: TGCACCAGCAGCCATCGAGGCGTCACAGATACGCAGTATTTT. Protein product: CTSSHRGVTDTQYF.

This clonotype came up a few times. The gene calls are TRBV20-1 and TRBJ2-7, with D perhaps assigned TRBD1 or TRBD2 (5 bases each). The V end lost 1 base, the J end lost 2 bases, and 9 bases lay between the germline ends. CDR1 and CDR2 (germline): DFQATT, SNEGSKA (reference sequence). The CDR3 contains 13 residues. CDR3 amino acids: CSARGDAPYEQYF. The CDR3, as DNA: TGCAGTGCTAGAGGGGACGCCCCCTACGAGCAGTACTTC.

Of note for this clonotype: Its ends do not fully match the called genes, so a read error is possible. The chain combines TRBV10-3 with TRBJ2-7; D perhaps matches TRBD1 (6 bases). The CDR3 is 14 amino acids. Germline V gene sequence: CDR1 ENHRY, CDR2 SYGVKD. The CDR3 region has the DNA TGTGCCATCAGAGCAAGGGGGTCCTACAATGAGCGGTACTTC. Residues: CAIRARGSYNERYF.

This sequence joins TRBV6-2 or TRBV6-3 and TRBJ1-6, with D perhaps TRBD1 (5 bases). This CDR3 has 14 amino acids. V was cut by 5 bases and J by 8 bases, with 13 bases left in between. In germline, CDR1 is MNHEY, CDR2 SVGEGT. The CDR3 sequence is CASSGRGMDSPLHF. The CDR3 DNA reads TGTGCCAGCAGTGGGAGGGGCATGGATTCACCCCTCCACTTT.

Only a few counts were recorded for this clonotype. The chain links TRBV4-2 to TRBJ2-7, with D unresolved. Germline CDR1 LGHNA, CDR2 YNFKEQ. V shed 1 base and J shed 6 bases, with 13 bases lying between them. The CDR3 runs to 14 residues. CDR3 sequence: CASSQGVGPGEQYF. The CDR3 DNA reads as TGTGCCAGCAGCCAAGGGGTCGGTCCGGGCGAGCAGTACTTC.

The genes are TRBV11-2 and TRBJ2-3; 8 bases are shared with TRBD1. This CDR3 contains 16 residues. CDR1 SGHAT and CDR2 FQNNGV come from the germline V gene. Unmatched junction bases numbered 9, after V lost 3 bases and J lost 4 bases. The CDR3 here is CASSFFGRGPSDTQYF. The CDR3 region has the DNA TGTGCCAGCAGCTTTTTTGGCAGGGGGCCGTCAGATACGCAGTATTTT.

This clonotype has only a few counts. V and J are TRBV6-5 and TRBJ2-1; D not resolved. Germline V gives CDR1 MNHEY, CDR2 SVGAGI. The CDR3 consists of 12 residues. V was shortened by 6 bases and J by 7 bases, with 10 bases between the two germline ends. CDR3 protein: CASRPSKNEQFF. The CDR3 DNA is TGTGCCAGCAGACCCTCCAAGAATGAGCAGTTCTTC.